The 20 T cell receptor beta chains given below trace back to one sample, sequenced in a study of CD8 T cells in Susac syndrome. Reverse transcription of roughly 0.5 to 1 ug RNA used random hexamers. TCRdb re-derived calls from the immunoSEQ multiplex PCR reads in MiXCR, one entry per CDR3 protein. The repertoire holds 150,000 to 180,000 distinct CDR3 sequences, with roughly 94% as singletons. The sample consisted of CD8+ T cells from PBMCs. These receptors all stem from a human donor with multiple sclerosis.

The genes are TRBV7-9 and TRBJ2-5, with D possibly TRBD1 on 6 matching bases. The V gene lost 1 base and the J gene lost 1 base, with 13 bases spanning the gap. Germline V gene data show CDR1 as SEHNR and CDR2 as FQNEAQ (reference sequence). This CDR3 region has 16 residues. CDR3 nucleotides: TGTGCCAGCAGCTTAGGCCGGGACAAAAGCCAAGAGACCCAGTACTTC. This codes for CASSLGRDKSQETQYF. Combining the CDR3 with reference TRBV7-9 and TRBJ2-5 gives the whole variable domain DTGVSQNPRHKITKRGQNVTFRCDPISEHNRLYWYRQTLGQGPEFLTYFQNEAQLEKSRLLSDRFSAERPKGSFSTLEIQRTEQGDSAMYLCASSLGRDKSQETQYFGPGTRLLVL.

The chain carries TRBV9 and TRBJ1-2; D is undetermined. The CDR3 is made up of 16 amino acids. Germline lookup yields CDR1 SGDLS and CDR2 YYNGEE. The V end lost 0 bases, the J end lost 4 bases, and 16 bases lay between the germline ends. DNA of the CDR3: TGTGCCAGCAGCGTAGAAGCTGATGGCCCTCTCTATGGCTACACCTTC. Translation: CASSVEADGPLYGYTF.

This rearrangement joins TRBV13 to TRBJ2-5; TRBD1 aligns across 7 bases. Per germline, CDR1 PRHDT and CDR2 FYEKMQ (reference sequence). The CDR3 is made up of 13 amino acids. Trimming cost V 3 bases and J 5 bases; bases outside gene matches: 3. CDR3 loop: CASSFYRGETQYF. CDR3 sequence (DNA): TGTGCCAGCAGCTTTTACAGGGGTGAGACCCAGTACTTC.

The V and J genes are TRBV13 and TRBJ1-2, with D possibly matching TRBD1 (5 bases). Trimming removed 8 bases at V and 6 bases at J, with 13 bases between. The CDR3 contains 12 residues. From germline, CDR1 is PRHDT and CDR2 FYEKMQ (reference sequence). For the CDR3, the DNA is TGTGCCAGCGAAAAGGGGCAAAATGGCTACACCTTC. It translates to CASEKGQNGYTF.

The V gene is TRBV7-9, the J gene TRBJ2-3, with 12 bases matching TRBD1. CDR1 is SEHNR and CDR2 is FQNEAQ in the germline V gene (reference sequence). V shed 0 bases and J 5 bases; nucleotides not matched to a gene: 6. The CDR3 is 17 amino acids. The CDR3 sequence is CASSLAPGQGALDTQYF. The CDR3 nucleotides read TGTGCCAGCAGCTTAGCCCCGGGACAGGGGGCGTTAGATACGCAGTATTTT.

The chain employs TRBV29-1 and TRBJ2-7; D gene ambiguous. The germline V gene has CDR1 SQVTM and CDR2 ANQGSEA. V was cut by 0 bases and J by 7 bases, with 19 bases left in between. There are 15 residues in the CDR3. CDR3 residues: CSVEDSSSPRYEQYF. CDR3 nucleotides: TGCAGCGTTGAAGATTCGTCCTCACCTAGATATGAGCAGTACTTC.

Here the CDR3 DNA reads TGCAGTGCTAGAGGAGAAGGAGCAGGGGATGAGCAGTTCTTC. Protein product: CSARGEGAGDEQFF. The V and J genes are TRBV20-1 and TRBJ2-1, with D perhaps matching TRBD1 (6 bases). Germline-derived CDR1 and CDR2 are DFQATT and SNEGSKA (reference sequence). V was trimmed by 1 base and J by 8 bases, leaving 15 bases between them. CDR3 length: 14 residues.

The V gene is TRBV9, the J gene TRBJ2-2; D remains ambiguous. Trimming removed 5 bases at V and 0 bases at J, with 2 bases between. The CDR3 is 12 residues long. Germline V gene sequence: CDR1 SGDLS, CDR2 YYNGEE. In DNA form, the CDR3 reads TGTGCCAGCAGTACGAACACCGGGGAGCTGTTTTTT. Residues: CASSTNTGELFF.

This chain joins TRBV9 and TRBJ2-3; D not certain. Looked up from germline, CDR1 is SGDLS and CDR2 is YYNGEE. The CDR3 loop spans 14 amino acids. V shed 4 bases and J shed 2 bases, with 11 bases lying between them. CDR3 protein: CASSTGRLTDTQYF. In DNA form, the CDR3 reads TGTGCCAGCAGCACCGGCCGCCTCACAGATACGCAGTATTTT.

The CDR3 loop reads CASSMGGQAGELFF. CDR3 in DNA: TGTGCCAGCAGCATGGGGGGCCAGGCCGGGGAGCTGTTTTTT. The genes are TRBV28 and TRBJ2-2, with D perhaps being TRBD1 or TRBD2 (6 bases each). This CDR3 is built from 14 residues. V lost 6 bases and J 6 bases, leaving 14 bases between the germline ends. Per germline, CDR1 MDHEN and CDR2 SYDVKM.

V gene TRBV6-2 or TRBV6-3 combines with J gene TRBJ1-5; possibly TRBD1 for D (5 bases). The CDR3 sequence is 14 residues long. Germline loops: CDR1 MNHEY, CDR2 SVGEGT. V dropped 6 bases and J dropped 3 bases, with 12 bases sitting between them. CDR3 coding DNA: TGTGCCAGCAGGCCTTCAGGGTACAATCAGCCCCAGCATTTT. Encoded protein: CASRPSGYNQPQHF.

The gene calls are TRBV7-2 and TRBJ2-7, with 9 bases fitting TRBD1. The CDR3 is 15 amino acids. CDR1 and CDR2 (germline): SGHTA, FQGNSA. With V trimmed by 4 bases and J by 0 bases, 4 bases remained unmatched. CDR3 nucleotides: TGTGCCAGCAGCTATTACAGGGGGCCCTCCTACGAGCAGTACTTC. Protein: CASSYYRGPSYEQYF.

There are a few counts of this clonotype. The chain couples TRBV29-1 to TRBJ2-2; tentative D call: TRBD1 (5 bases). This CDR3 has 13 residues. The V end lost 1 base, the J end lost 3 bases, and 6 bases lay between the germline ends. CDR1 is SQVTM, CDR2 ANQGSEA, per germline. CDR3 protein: CSVEVGDTGELFF. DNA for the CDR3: TGCAGCGTTGAAGTAGGGGACACCGGGGAGCTGTTTTTT.

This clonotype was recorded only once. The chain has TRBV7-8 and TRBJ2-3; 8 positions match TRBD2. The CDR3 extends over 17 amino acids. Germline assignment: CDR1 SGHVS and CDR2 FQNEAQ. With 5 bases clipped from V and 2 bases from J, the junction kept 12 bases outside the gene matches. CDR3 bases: TGTGCCAGCAGCCCCCGGGACGGCGGGGGGTACACAGATACGCAGTATTTT. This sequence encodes CASSPRDGGGYTDTQYF.

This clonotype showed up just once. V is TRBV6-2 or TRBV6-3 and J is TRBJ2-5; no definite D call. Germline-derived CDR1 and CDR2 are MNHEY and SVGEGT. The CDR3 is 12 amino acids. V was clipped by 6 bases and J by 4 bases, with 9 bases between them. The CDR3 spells CASRKVGETQYF. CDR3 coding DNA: TGTGCCAGCAGAAAGGTTGGAGAGACCCAGTACTTC.

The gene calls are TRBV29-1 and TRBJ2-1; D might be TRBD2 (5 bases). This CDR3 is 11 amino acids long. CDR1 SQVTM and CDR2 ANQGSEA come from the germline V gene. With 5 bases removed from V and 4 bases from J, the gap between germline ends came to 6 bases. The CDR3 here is CSVRDYNEQFF. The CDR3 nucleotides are TGCAGCGTTCGGGATTACAATGAGCAGTTCTTC.

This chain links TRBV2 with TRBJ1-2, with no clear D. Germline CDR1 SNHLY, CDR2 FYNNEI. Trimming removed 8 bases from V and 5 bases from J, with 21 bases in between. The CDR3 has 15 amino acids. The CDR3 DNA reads TGTGCCAGCGCCGACTTTACACCTGAGCTATATGGCTACACCTTC. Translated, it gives CASADFTPELYGYTF.

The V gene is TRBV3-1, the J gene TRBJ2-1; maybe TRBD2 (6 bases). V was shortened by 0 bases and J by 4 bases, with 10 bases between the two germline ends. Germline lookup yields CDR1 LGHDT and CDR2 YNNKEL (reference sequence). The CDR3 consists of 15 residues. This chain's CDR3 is CASSQEAGLYNEQFF. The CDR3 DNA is TGTGCCAGCAGCCAAGAGGCGGGGCTTTACAATGAGCAGTTCTTC.

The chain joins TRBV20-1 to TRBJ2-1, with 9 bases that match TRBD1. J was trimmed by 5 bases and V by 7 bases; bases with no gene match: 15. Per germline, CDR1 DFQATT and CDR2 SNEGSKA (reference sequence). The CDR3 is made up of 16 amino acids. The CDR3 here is CSGTDGWGQGHNEQFF. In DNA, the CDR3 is TGCAGTGGAACAGACGGGTGGGGACAGGGCCACAATGAGCAGTTCTTC.

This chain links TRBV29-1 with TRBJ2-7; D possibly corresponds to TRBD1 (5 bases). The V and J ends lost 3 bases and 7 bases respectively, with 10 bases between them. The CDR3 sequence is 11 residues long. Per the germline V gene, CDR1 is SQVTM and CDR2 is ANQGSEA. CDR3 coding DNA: TGCAGCGTTGACTCAGGGTGGGAGCAGTACTTC. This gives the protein CSVDSGWEQYF.